This T cell receptor beta chain was observed in a study of T cell repertoires in cytomegalovirus infection. Study as a whole: Matching HLA type and CMV infection were both indicated by public TCR beta signatures. The study's findings and limits: Identification of carriers of CMV plus the relevant HLA was performed using cumulative public TCR beta family frequency. Within the response measured ex vivo, HLA-C-restricted CMV-specific TCR beta clonotypes were dominant.

This clonotype was found a few times. Antigen: not known. TCRdb re-called the reads through MiXCR, storing one row per CDR3 protein. The table has approximately 1,000,000 distinct CDR3 sequences, approximately 33% seen once. The CDR3 sequence is 15 residues long. The V and J ends lost 4 bases and 5 bases, in that order; junction bases with no gene match: 8. The V gene's germline CDR1 is MNHEY and CDR2 SMNVEV (reference sequence). The chain carries TRBV27 and TRBJ2-5; 9 nucleotides align to TRBD2. Source: cultured CD8+ T cells from PBMCs, taken from culture after CMV antigen stimulation. The receptor was derived from a human donor in good health (CMV status not recorded). Some clones in this sample may be carry-over from other donors' samples. The CDR3 loop is CASSWASGEEETQYF. The CDR3 region has the DNA TGTGCCAGCAGTTGGGCTAGCGGGGAGGAGGAGACCCAGTACTTC.